This T cell receptor beta chain originates from a study of brain T cells in children with intractable seizures. Stated time point: blood from clinic visit 5 months post-surgery; TSC patient then seizure free. Surgery cases with the highest brain T cell transcript signatures were chosen for sequencing. Before surgery, patients took at least one anti-epileptic drug. This CDR3 spans 14 amino acids. Trimming took 0 bases from V and 3 from J, leaving 7 bases between them. The germline V gene encodes CDR1 SGHAT and CDR2 FQNNGV. Using immunoSEQ multiplex PCR, the repertoire was profiled, and TCRdb retains in-frame clones only, with some absent. The sample shows about 340,000 clones, over 85% of them seen only once.

The chain recombines TRBV11-2 with TRBJ2-3; D perhaps matches TRBD1 (5 bases). The clonotype was recovered from a boy under two years old with tuberous sclerosis and intractable seizures. The material sequenced was peripheral blood, taken roughly 5 months after surgery. CDR3 in amino acids: CASSLDRVTDTQYF. The CDR3 DNA follows: TGTGCCAGCAGCTTAGACAGGGTAACAGATACGCAGTATTTT.